Detailed here is one TCR beta chain. Its antigen is currently unknown. V gave up 1 base and J gave up 4 bases, with 5 bases separating them. This CDR3 region has 12 residues. Germline V gene lookup returns CDR1 GTSNPN and CDR2 SVGIG (reference sequence). ViraFEST used viral peptide pools to expand antigen-specific CD4+ T cells before sequencing. Following 10 days of culture, CD4+ T cells were isolated. The person had a PCR-confirmed SARS-CoV-2 infection during March to December 2020. This sample was taken from a study of vaccination effects on CD4 cells after COVID-19. Study as a whole: Sampling occurred 16 days and one week pre-vaccination in a couple of convalescent patients.

Some clones are missing from TCRdb's copy, which holds only in-frame ones; the method was immunoSEQ multiplex PCR. The table records around 28,000 clones, approximately 80% of them present only once. Sequencing used CD4+ T cells from PBMCs cultured with HCoV-NL63 spike peptides, obtained before COVID-19 vaccination. This TCR was sampled from a human donor who had a prior SARS-CoV-2 infection. This chain uses TRBV30 with TRBJ1-5; D is unclear. CDR3 sequence: CAWSGRNQPQHF. CDR3 coding DNA: TGTGCCTGGAGTGGGAGAAATCAGCCCCAGCATTTT.